This paragraph reports one T cell receptor beta chain. V lost 7 bases to trimming and J lost 3 bases; unmatched junction nucleotides: 13. CDR1 SQVTM and CDR2 ANQGSEA come from the germline V gene. CDR3 length: 18 amino acids. Construction of the TCRbeta library involved unique molecular identifiers. Using its own MiXCR run on the PCR reads, TCRdb lists one record per CDR3 protein. The table includes about 610,000 distinct CDR3 sequences, about 11% detected once. The sample is drawn from a study of T-cell reconstitution after alpha-beta-depleted transplantation in children. Sequenced material: PBMCs from the stem cell graft donor, taken from the stem cell graft. The chain has TRBV29-1 and TRBJ2-1; 15 positions agree with TRBD2. The clonotype was recovered from a human donor who donated a stem cell graft to a child with acute myeloid leukemia. CDR3 loop: CSGGLAGGKLVSYNEQFF. In DNA form, the CDR3 reads TGCAGCGGCGGACTAGCGGGAGGGAAGTTGGTGAGCTACAATGAGCAGTTCTTC.